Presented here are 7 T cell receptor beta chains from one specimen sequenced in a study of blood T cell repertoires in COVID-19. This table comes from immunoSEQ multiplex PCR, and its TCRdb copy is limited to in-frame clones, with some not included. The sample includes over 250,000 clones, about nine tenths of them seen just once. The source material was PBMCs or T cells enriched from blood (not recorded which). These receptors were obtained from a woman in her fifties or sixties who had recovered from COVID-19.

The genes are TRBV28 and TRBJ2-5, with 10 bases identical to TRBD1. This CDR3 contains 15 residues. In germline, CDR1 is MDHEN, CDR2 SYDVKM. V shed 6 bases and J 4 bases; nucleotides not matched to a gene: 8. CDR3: CASSHSGTGAETQYF. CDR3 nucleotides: TGTGCCAGCAGCCATTCCGGGACAGGGGCAGAGACCCAGTACTTC.

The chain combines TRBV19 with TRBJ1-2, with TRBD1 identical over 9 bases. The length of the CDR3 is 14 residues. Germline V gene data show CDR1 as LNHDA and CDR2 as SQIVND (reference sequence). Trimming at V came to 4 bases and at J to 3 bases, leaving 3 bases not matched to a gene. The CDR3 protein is CASSTWDRDYGYTF. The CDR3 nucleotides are TGTGCCAGTAGTACCTGGGACAGGGACTATGGCTACACCTTC.

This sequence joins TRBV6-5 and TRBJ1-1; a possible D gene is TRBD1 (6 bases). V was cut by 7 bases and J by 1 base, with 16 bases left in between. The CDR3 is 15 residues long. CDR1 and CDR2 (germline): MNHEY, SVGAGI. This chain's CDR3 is CASTPSGGANTEAFF. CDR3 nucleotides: TGTGCCAGCACTCCCTCGGGGGGGGCGAACACTGAAGCTTTCTTT.

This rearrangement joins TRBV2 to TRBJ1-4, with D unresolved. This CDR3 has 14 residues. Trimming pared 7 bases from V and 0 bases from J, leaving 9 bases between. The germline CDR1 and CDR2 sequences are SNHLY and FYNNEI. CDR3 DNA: TGTGCCAGCAAAATCACGGCAACTAATGAAAAACTGTTTTTT. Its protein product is CASKITATNEKLFF.

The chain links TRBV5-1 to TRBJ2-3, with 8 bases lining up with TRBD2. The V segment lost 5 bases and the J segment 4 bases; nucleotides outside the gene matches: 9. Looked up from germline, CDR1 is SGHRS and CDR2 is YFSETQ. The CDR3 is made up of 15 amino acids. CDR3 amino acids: CASRRFGGASDTQYF. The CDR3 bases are TGCGCCAGCAGGAGGTTCGGGGGGGCATCAGATACGCAGTATTTT.

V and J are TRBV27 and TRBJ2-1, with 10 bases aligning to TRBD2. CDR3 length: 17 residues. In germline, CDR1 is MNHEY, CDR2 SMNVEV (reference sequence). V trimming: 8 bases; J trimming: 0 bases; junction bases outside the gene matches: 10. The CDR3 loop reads CASLPKRGGRSYNEQFF. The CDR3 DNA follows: TGTGCCAGCCTACCCAAGCGGGGGGGGCGCTCCTACAATGAGCAGTTCTTC.

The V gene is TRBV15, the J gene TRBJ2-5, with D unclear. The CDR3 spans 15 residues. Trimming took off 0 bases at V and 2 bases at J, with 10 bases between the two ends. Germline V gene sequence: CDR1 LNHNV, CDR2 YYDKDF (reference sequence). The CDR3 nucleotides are TGTGCCACCAGCAGAGATCATGGCAGTCAAGAGACCCAGTACTTC. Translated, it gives CATSRDHGSQETQYF.